This T cell receptor beta chain was sequenced for a study of OX40 agonist ivuxolimab in advanced cancers. The wider study: Patients received ivuxolimab, an intravenous treatment, every 2 weeks at 0.01 to 10 mg/kg. At around 83% male, the cohort had a mean age of about 60 years, ranging from about 20 to 79. Overall study findings and caveats: At doses 0.1 to 3.0 mg/kg, CD4+ and CD8+ clones expanded.

Here immunoSEQ multiplex PCR was the method, and the copy in TCRdb shows in-frame clones only, minus some. The repertoire holds roughly 50,000 clones, with 65% to 85% as singletons. As concerns this clone: Its antigen is still unknown.

Germline lookup yields CDR1 SQVTM and CDR2 ANQGSEA. V lost 1 base, J lost 6 bases, and 10 bases lay in between. CDR3 length: 13 amino acids. Sequencing used CD4+ or CD8+ T cells sorted from blood, obtained in a trial of the OX40 agonist ivuxolimab. The chain couples TRBV29-1 to TRBJ2-1; D not certain. This receptor was identified in an adult with an advanced solid tumor such as melanoma, head and neck, liver or kidney cancer. In DNA form, the CDR3 reads TGCAGCGTTGAAGTCGGAGCGAGCAATGAGCAGTTCTTC. It encodes CSVEVGASNEQFF.